A single TCR beta chain is shown here with its context. Its antigen has not been determined. Per-base quality was not reported, and no clone a single base away is much larger than it. The library relied on the immunoSEQ multiplex PCR assay. For the multiplex PCR, a mixture combining 60 forward primers for TCR Vbeta segments and 13 reverse primers for TCR Jbeta segments was used. The CDR3 region of rearranged TCR beta genes was amplified from genomic DNA with a multiplex PCR assay. The Illumina HiSeq System was used to sequence the amplified TCR beta libraries as 87-base-pair reads. Turning to the authors' computational methods: Across the 670 or so repertoires, a later analysis counted about 81 million unique TCR beta chains, 9 million to 14 million of which were shared by at least two donors. A nearest-neighbor algorithm error-corrected the raw reads and collapsed the reads into unique sequences, merging closely related sequences to remove PCR and sequencing errors. V, D and J gene segments were assigned by aligning CDR3 sequences to IMGT reference sequences. For a sequence to be retained, a match of at least six nucleotides was required to both a V gene segment and a J gene segment. A rearrangement counted as productive if the CDR3 had no stop codons and remained in frame with V and J, and every other rearrangement counted as non-productive. CDR3 was defined according to IMGT convention as the region running from the second conserved V-encoded cysteine to the conserved J-encoded phenylalanine. Sequences without an unambiguous match to a single V gene segment were excluded from the earlier analysis of about 630 of the donors. In an earlier analysis of several hundred of the donors, V segments were called functional above 56.7% productive rearrangements and were called segregating when the between-donor standard deviation exceeded 5%. A statistical classification framework was built for diagnosing cytomegalovirus status from the catalog of TCR beta chain sequences. In a later analysis, V and J genes were assigned by comparing TCR nucleotide sequences against IMGT/GENE-DB human TR gene sequences. A later analysis assigned CDR3 sequences and most-parsimonious VDJ recombination scenarios with the TCRdist pipeline. In a later analysis, each TCR beta chain was defined by its CDR3 amino acid sequence together with its V-gene family, and reads without a unique V-gene family were excluded. As a way to deal with suspected cross-contamination and a sequencing artifact, a later analysis dropped roughly 620 nucleotide sequences that were highly shared and had low generation probability. In a later analysis, a clonal expansion index for each public chain was calculated from normalized within-repertoire ranks of inferred template counts. Generation probabilities in a later analysis came from a VDJ recombination model fitted to out-of-frame rearrangements, and those results were checked against IGoR. A later analysis scored TCR-TCR, TCR-HLA and TCR-CMV co-occurrence with hypergeometric tests, applying a repertoire-size bias correction to TCR pairs. To estimate false discovery rates, a later analysis permuted the HLA or CMV assignments 20 times. In a later analysis, co-occurring TCRs were grouped with DBSCAN, and TCRdist sequence similarity was added when clustering was performed within HLA-allele-positive subsets. Repertoires with fewer than 30,000 or more than 120,000 public chains were left out of co-occurrence clustering, as were about 5 repertoires with anomalous nucleotide sharing. TCRdb retrieved this table from immuneACCESS and kept in-frame rearrangements only. Not all clones are present; in checked studies, unresolved V genes account for under half, and no reason is known for the remainder. V and J calls and clone size are as listed in that table; D and trimming were resolved from the DNA. This sample comprises approximately 160,000 clones, around 72% of them detected only once. The ten largest make up about 3.1% of the sample.

The data were obtained in a study of cytomegalovirus exposure and HLA in healthy donors (dated by TCRdb to about 2017). In terms of the full investigation: An earlier analysis of some 550 of the donors reported 250 to 300 Gb of sequence data and some 100 million unique TCR beta sequences from 150 million to 200 million T cells. An early release covering roughly 640 HLA-typed donors comprised about 300 gigabases of sequencing data and tens of millions of unique TCR sequences. Of the 350 to 450 genotyped donors, 65% to 90% were placed in the genetic ancestry cluster associated with self-reported Caucasian donors. The study aimed to test whether signatures of past pathogen exposure could be identified by cataloging public T cell receptors. Using immunosequencing, the study profiled T cell repertoires from roughly 650 subjects and related those repertoires to cytomegalovirus serostatus. A separate validation cohort of 100 to 150 different subjects was used in addition to the roughly 670-subject first cohort. High-throughput TCR immunosequencing, statistical association of individual TCRs with disease status, and machine learning were combined to predict cytomegalovirus infection status. To study patterns of TCR occurrence, a later analysis re-analyzed previously published TCR beta repertoires from around 660 donors and added high-resolution HLA genotyping. The later analysis used no new phenotypic data to find candidate immune exposures, relying instead on TCR beta sequences and their occurrence across donors. In an earlier analysis of a few hundred of the donors, high-throughput TCR beta sequencing was used to judge whether each TCR beta V gene segment behaved as functional or pseudogenic. Alongside the repertoire data, information on donor age, sex, ethnicity and CMV serostatus was compiled. A later genetic analysis took genome-wide SNP genotypes for about 60% of the roughly 670 donors and used that subset as a discovery cohort. Every discovery cohort repertoire had been produced on one sequencing platform. Both class I and class II loci were covered by HLA typing, at four-digit resolution. Typing coverage differed by locus: A, B, C, DRB1 and DQB1 were typed in roughly 629-640 donors, DQA1 in roughly 510, DPA1 in roughly 590, and DPB1 in just under 490. Four or five DR-DQ haplotypes were treated as single units for association and clustering because of strong linkage in the cohort. Among around 400 genotyped donors of the cohort, an average of roughly 240,000 unique TCR beta nucleotide sequences were sequenced per donor, around 20% of them non-productive.

Points the paper makes about the study in general: A further reported finding was that TCR beta sequences accurately predicted the HLA-A and HLA-B alleles for most subjects in the first cohort. In the study, around 150 TCR beta chains were listed as associated with cytomegalovirus. A later analysis reported that several top co-occurrence clusters appeared linked to parvovirus B19, influenza, CMV and Epstein-Barr virus. Linkage disequilibrium might explain the correlated functional status among segregating V segments, but an unknown experimental factor could not be excluded. The authors suggested that the approach could potentially be generalized to other disease states and immunological phenotypes. Assigning TCR associations to individual alleles was difficult when HLA alleles, especially DR and DQ, strongly co-occurred. In vitro tests confirmed that a few of the cytomegalovirus-associated TCR beta chains recognize cytomegalovirus antigens. This cohort had only TCR beta chains sequenced, and the lack of alpha or paired-chain data limited which features could be detected. Because HLA typing was missing for some donors at each locus, association tests included only the typed subset. In a later analysis, most CMV-associated TCR beta chains were found to appear HLA-restricted, with HLA associations seemingly driven largely by CMV exposure. The classifier was reported to diagnose cytomegalovirus status with high specificity and sensitivity in both the original cohort and the validation cohort. The earlier analysis of 587 of the donors excluded 15 to 20 rarely observed V segments, including chromosome 9 orphons, because counts were too low. In an earlier analysis of 587 of the donors, most TCR beta V segments appeared in productive rearrangements about 87% or about 30% of the time, broadly matching IMGT annotations. A later genetic analysis associated a missense DCLRE1C variant with V-gene and J-gene trimming of TCR beta chains, and an independent cohort replicated the association. Compared with the 666-donor mean, donors in an Asian-associated ancestry cluster had fewer N-insertions in productive TCRs, according to a later genetic analysis. CMV serostatus was the only immune exposure information available for the cohort. At a false discovery rate of 0.05, a later analysis linked around 17,000 TCR beta sequences to specific HLA alleles. Across donors, most TCR sequences were observed very rarely, whereas some public TCRs were present in many individuals. According to a later analysis, TCR association rates differed among HLA loci, with DRB1 alleles showing the most associated TCRs and HLA-C alleles showing the fewest. A later analysis found that HLA-associated TCR beta chains were more clonally expanded and had lower generation probabilities than equally common non-associated chains. Presence/absence analyses assumed roughly uniform sequencing depth across donors, an assumption that may not hold. A cluster of highly shared sequence variants was judged likely to represent a technical artifact of the sequencing pipeline.

In total, 630 or so healthy bone marrow donors made up the cohort. All cohort members were sampled while nominally healthy, although unrecorded immune exposures were likely present. The donor was CMV seropositive and was included in the group of 300 or so seropositive cohort members. Each donor provided a peripheral blood sample, and peripheral blood mononuclear cells were used for TCR beta sequencing. Genomic DNA was extracted from the blood cell samples with the Qiagen DNeasy Blood Extraction Kit. This clonotype was sampled from a woman aged 45 to 65 in good health and CMV-seropositive. Material for sequencing was PBMCs.

The CDR3 is CASRGAGPYSPLHF. The sequenced DNA: TGTGCCAGCAGGGGGGCAGGTCCATATTCACCCCTCCACTTT. Recombination linked TRBV6-4 to TRBJ1-6, with a weak D call of TRBD1 (6 bases match). From the germline V gene, CDR1 is MRHNA and CDR2 is SNTAGT. Taken from cysteine to phenylalanine, the CDR3 has 14 residues. This entry keeps only the CDR3 DNA: 42 bases, framed from base 1. Relative to germline, V is 6 bases shorter and J is 8 bases shorter, with 14 bases between their ends.